This T cell receptor beta chain stems from a study of T cell responses to AZD1222 COVID-19 vaccine. Whole-study results and caveats: Donor demographics were predominantly white British with a female majority; clonal diversity may be underestimated.

The V gene's germline CDR1 is SGHVS and CDR2 FQNEAQ. The CDR3 sequence is 14 residues long. Between the trimmed V and J ends, which lost 8 bases and 4 bases, there was a span of 15 bases. Second doses that came at about 4 or about 12 weeks were put together. Turning to this clone: Its cognate antigen is unknown.

Measured with immunoSEQ multiplex PCR; TCRdb has only the in-frame clones, and not every one. The profile shows about 140,000 clones, approximately 92% of them singletons. The TCR originated in an adult who received the AZD1222 COVID-19 vaccine. The sequencing used peripheral blood, collected 28 days after the second AZD1222 dose. The rearrangement links TRBV7-8 to TRBJ2-1; tentative D call: TRBD2 (7 bases). The CDR3 loop is CASEGGTGYNEQFF. The DNA for the CDR3 is TGTGCCAGCGAGGGGGGGACTGGTTACAATGAGCAGTTCTTC. The whole variable domain, filled in from reference TRBV7-8 and TRBJ2-1, reads GAGVSQSPRYKVAKRGQDVALRCDPISGHVSLFWYQQALGQGPEFLTYFQNEAQLDKSGLPSDRFFAERPEGSVSTLKIQRTQQEDSAVYLCASEGGTGYNEQFFGPGTRLTVL.